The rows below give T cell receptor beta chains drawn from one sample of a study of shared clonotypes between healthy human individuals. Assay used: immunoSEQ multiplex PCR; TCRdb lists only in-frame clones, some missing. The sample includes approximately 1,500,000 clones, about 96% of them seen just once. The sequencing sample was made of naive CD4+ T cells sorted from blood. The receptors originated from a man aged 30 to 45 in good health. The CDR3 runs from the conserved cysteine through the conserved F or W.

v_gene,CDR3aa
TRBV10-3,CAISPGIRDIQYF
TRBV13,CASSLGQGVVDGYTF
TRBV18,CASSLRTGTAYEQYF
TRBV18,CASSPPIANYGYTF
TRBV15,CATSGRLAWNTGELFF
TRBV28,CASSLREKLFF
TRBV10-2,CASSDRLATRGSYEQYF
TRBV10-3,CAISEQYSNQPQHF
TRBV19,CASSPMDPYEQYF
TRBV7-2,CASSLATRDTQNEQFF
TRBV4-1,CASSQQQSSYEQYF
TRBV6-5,CASSYSGVSYEQYF
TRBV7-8,CASSHNKPGTGNLGQPQHF
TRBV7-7,CATGQARHNEQFF
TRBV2,CASSELLGSYNEQFF
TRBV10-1,CASSESGTGQETQYF
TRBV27,CASSPPIRHREERTDTQYF
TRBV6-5,CASKTRLISTGELFF
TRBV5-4,CASSSRGSYGYTF
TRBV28,CASRTLAGGSYEQYF
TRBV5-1,CASSTGQGNGYTF
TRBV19,CASKAGVAKNIQYF
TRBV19,CASSSTGQGYEQYF
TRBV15,CATGQGGNEQFF
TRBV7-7,CASSLVKGISYEQYF
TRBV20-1,CSAGTNYEQYF
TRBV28,CASRLTGGVWGYTF
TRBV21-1,CASSKVRERVTYQTNEKLFF
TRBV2,CASSLDHAYEQYF
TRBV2,CATTSRGGNTEAFF
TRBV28,CASSLRGEDYGYTF
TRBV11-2,CASSLWASGSSYNEQFF
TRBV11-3,CASSPISSGYNEQFF
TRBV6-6,CASSYVGGRAYNEQFF
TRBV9,CASATGDLNIQYF
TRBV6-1,CASRYGTGYTF
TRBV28,CASWTSGSTGELFF
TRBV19,CASSTRGQSYEQYF
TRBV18,CASSPLKSNTEAFF
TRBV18,CASSPDRNTGELFF
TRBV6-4,CASSPGSQETQYF
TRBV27,CASSLGAKAGEQYF
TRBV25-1,CASSEGQGGMNEQFF